This TCR beta chain was identified during a study of CD8 T cells in Susac syndrome. TCR beta from blood CD8+ and CD4+ T cells was sequenced. CDR3 length: 15 residues. Trimming cost V 0 bases and J 4 bases, with 12 bases left between them. The germline V gene encodes CDR1 SNHLY and CDR2 FYNNEI. Reverse transcription of roughly 0.45 to 1 ug RNA was performed with random hexamers. The amplification used immunoSEQ multiplex PCR on TCR beta CDR3; it spanned 54 Vbeta and 13 Jbeta. TCRdb re-derived calls from the immunoSEQ multiplex PCR reads in MiXCR, one entry per CDR3 protein. The top ten hold roughly 0.15% of the sample, which has a few hundred thousand distinct CDR3 sequences, 92% seen once.

The rearrangement joins TRBV2 to TRBJ1-2; D not certain. Sequenced input: CD8+ T cells from PBMCs. This TCR was sampled from a human donor with multiple sclerosis. The CDR3, as DNA: TGTGCCAGCAGTGAAGCACGAGGGATCGGCTATGGCTACACCTTC. Amino acid sequence: CASSEARGIGYGYTF.